The clone carrying this TCR beta chain was seen only a few times. Its target is unknown. These data originate in a study of identical twins. Template switching added a universal primer site; cDNA carried unique molecular identifiers. TCRdb recomputed calls from the 5' RACE reads with MiXCR, one row per CDR3 protein. The table shows some 250,000 distinct CDR3 sequences, with approximately 11% occurring only once. Study findings and constraints: Surplus twin overlap in beta out-of-frame sequences was less pronounced. Models underestimated TCR alpha sharing (out-of-frame) in monozygotic twins.

This CDR3 has 17 residues. Germline CDR1 and CDR2: SGHRS and YFSETQ. The junction had 5 bases not matched to a gene; V was cut back by 1 base and J by 2 bases. The same data also went into a second study, on yellow fever vaccine responses in identical twins.

The TCR originated in a woman between 18 and 29 years old in good health. The chain links TRBV5-1 to TRBJ2-3, with 12 bases matching TRBD2. The sample consisted of memory (CD45RO+) T cells sorted from blood. The CDR3 here is CASSLTSGGSSTDTQYF. CDR3 coding DNA: TGCGCCAGCAGCTTGACTAGCGGGGGGTCTTCCACAGATACGCAGTATTTT.